The 8 T cell receptor beta chains presented below share a single source sample, sequenced in a study of immune reconstitution after stem cell transplant in scleroderma. TCRdb passed the RT-PCR reads through MiXCR, listing each CDR3 protein once. The repertoire holds roughly 5,000 distinct CDR3 sequences, with less than 9.5% as singletons. Collection of the sample occurred before or after autologous hematopoietic stem cell transplantation (not recorded which). Receptor source: a male donor with systemic sclerosis.

In this sample, this clonotype turned up a few times. The CDR3 spells CASSGGQGAFSEQFF. The CDR3 DNA reads TGCGCCAGCAGCGGTGGACAGGGGGCTTTTAGTGAGCAGTTCTTC. J is TRBJ2-1 and V is TRBV5-1; 11 nucleotides line up with TRBD1. The length of the CDR3 is 15 residues. V lost 4 bases, J lost 9 bases, and 9 bases stayed unmatched. CDR1 is SGHRS and CDR2 is YFSETQ in the germline V gene.

V usage is TRBV12-3 or TRBV12-4 and J usage is TRBJ2-5, with 12 bases fitting TRBD2. J lost 5 bases, V lost 8 bases, and 3 bases had no gene match. The CDR3 covers 13 residues. CDR3 loop: CASLAGGPETQYF. The CDR3 bases are TGTGCCAGCCTAGCGGGAGGGCCGGAGACCCAGTACTTC.

This clonotype is medium-sized by share. The chain carries TRBV20-1 and TRBJ2-1; 8 nucleotides align to TRBD2. Germline assignment: CDR1 DFQATT and CDR2 SNEGSKA (reference sequence). The CDR3 is 16 amino acids. V lost 5 bases and J lost 9; bases outside the gene matches: 18. In DNA form, the CDR3 reads TGCAGTGCTCCGAGGGGGGTAGCGGGGAGGTTAGGTGAGCAGTTCTTC. Residues: CSAPRGVAGRLGEQFF.

As for this clonotype: Compared with germline, one end of the junction differs, possibly owing to a read error. The genes are TRBV5-1 and TRBJ2-3; no clear D gene. Germline V gives CDR1 SGHRS, CDR2 YFSETQ. The CDR3 is 15 residues long. The DNA for the CDR3 is TGTGCCAGCAGCTTGCTTAACCGATCGACAGATACGCAGTATTTT. This translates into CASSLLNRSTDTQYF.

This clonotype was seen a few times. This sequence joins TRBV5-8 and TRBJ2-7; unclear D gene. This CDR3 spans 13 amino acids. From germline, CDR1 is SGHTS and CDR2 YDEGEE. Trimming took off 2 bases at V and 0 bases at J, with 6 bases between the two ends. CDR3 bases: TGTGCCAGCAGCTTTCAATACTCCTACGAGCAGTACTTC. This gives the protein CASSFQYSYEQYF.

By share, this clonotype ranks as medium-sized. The chain combines TRBV5-1 with TRBJ2-2; the D gene is possibly TRBD2 (5 bases). Germline CDR1 reads SGHRS; CDR2 reads YFSETQ. V was cut by 0 bases and J by 4 bases, with 13 bases left in between. CDR3 length: 16 amino acids. The CDR3 nucleotides read TGCGCCAGCAGCTTGGTGGAGCGGAACCCCACCGGGGAGCTGTTTTTT. It encodes CASSLVERNPTGELFF.

This chain connects TRBV5-1 to TRBJ1-5; no clear D gene. V was clipped by 1 base and J by 1 base, with 0 bases between them. This CDR3 spans 12 amino acids. Germline CDR1 and CDR2: SGHRS and YFSETQ. CDR3 in amino acids: CASSLSNQPQHF. The CDR3 DNA follows: TGCGCCAGCAGCTTGAGCAATCAGCCCCAGCATTTT. Combining the CDR3 with reference TRBV5-1 and TRBJ1-5 gives the whole variable domain KAGVTQTPRYLIKTRGQQVTLSCSPISGHRSVSWYQQTPGQGLQFLFEYFSETQRNKGNFPGRFSGRQFSNSRSEMNVSTLELGDSALYLCASSLSNQPQHFGDGTRLSIL.

This chain links TRBV29-1 with TRBJ1-5; 7 bases fit TRBD1. There are 14 residues in the CDR3. Trimming removed 6 bases from V and 5 bases from J; junction bases left unmatched: 10. Germline CDR1 reads SQVTM; CDR2 reads ANQGSEA. This CDR3 reads CSVDSGTADQPQHF. The CDR3 region has the DNA TGCAGCGTAGACTCCGGGACAGCCGATCAGCCCCAGCATTTT.